Included here is one TCR beta chain sequence, with context. These data come from a study of T-cell memory formation after mild COVID-19. Germline CDR1 and CDR2: ENHRY and SYGVKD. CDR3 length: 16 amino acids. V lost 3 bases to trimming and J lost 8 bases; unmatched junction nucleotides: 10. TCRdb passed the 5' RACE reads through MiXCR, listing each CDR3 protein once. The table has some 150,000 distinct CDR3 sequences, approximately 5.7% seen once. Sequencing used PBMCs or a T cell subset sorted from them (not recorded which). The genes are TRBV10-3 and TRBJ2-1; 10 bases fit TRBD1. The origin of this receptor is an adult woman who had mild COVID-19 (a few samples of this study predate the infection). Cell type and time point are not known. DNA for the CDR3: TGTGCCATCAGTGACCCCCGGGACAGGGGTTTCCATGAGCAGTTCTTC. Translated, it gives CAISDPRDRGFHEQFF.